A selection of T cell receptor beta chains follows, all from one sample in a study of blood T cell repertoires in COVID-19. Libraries were prepared by immunoSEQ multiplex PCR; TCRdb keeps only in-frame clonotypes and omits some of them. The sample has about 80,000 clones, 65% to 85% seen once. Sequencing was done on a sample of peripheral blood. The receptor source for this set is a man in his 70s with active or convalescent COVID-19. Each CDR3 is given with its conserved first and last residue. The D gene is left open where the match is weak. A row's size may be missing; if present it is once, few, many or a size class.

clone size: .; V gene: TRBV28; D gene: TRBD1; J gene: TRBJ1-2; CDR3 DNA: TGTGCCAGCAGGGCAGGGGGTTTCTATGGCTACACCTTC; CDR3 protein: CASRAGGFYGYTF
clone size: .; V gene: TRBV5-1; D gene: .; J gene: TRBJ2-4; CDR3 DNA: TGCGCCAGCAGCCCAGTACGTTATCAGGGCATTCAGTACTTC; CDR3 protein: CASSPVRYQGIQYF
clone size: .; V gene: TRBV20-1; D gene: .; J gene: TRBJ1-1; CDR3 DNA: TGCAGTGCTAGAGTTTCAAAGCATGCTTTCTTT; CDR3 protein: CSARVSKHAFF
clone size: .; V gene: TRBV3-1/TRBV3-2; D gene: .; J gene: TRBJ1-2; CDR3 DNA: TGTGCCAGCAGCAATATTCGGGGGTTCTATGGCTACACCTTC; CDR3 protein: CASSNIRGFYGYTF
clone size: .; V gene: TRBV9; D gene: .; J gene: TRBJ2-2; CDR3 DNA: TGTGCCAGCAGCGTACAAAGTTTAGTCACCGGGGAGCTGTTTTTT; CDR3 protein: CASSVQSLVTGELFF
clone size: .; V gene: TRBV10-1; D gene: TRBD2; J gene: TRBJ2-3; CDR3 DNA: TGCGCCAGCGGACTAGCGGGGACCAATACGCAGTATTTT; CDR3 protein: CASGLAGTNTQYF
clone size: .; V gene: TRBV6-5; D gene: TRBD2; J gene: TRBJ2-7; CDR3 DNA: TGTGCCAGCAGCCCCGGGACTAGCGTCTACGAGCAGTACTTC; CDR3 protein: CASSPGTSVYEQYF
clone size: .; V gene: TRBV16; D gene: .; J gene: TRBJ1-3; CDR3 DNA: TGTGCCAGCAGCCAACTCTCGGCGGGACCGGGAAACACCATATATTTT; CDR3 protein: CASSQLSAGPGNTIYF
clone size: .; V gene: TRBV11-2; D gene: TRBD1; J gene: TRBJ1-1; CDR3 DNA: TGTGCCAGCAGCACCCAGGACAGGGAAGAAGCTTTCTTT; CDR3 protein: CASSTQDREEAFF
clone size: .; V gene: TRBV10-3; D gene: .; J gene: TRBJ1-1; CDR3 DNA: TGTGCCATCAGTGAGCTTCCCAGGGGCCAGAACACTGAAGCTTTCTTT; CDR3 protein: CAISELPRGQNTEAFF
clone size: .; V gene: TRBV29-1; D gene: .; J gene: TRBJ1-6; CDR3 DNA: TGCAGCGTTGAACTTGGTGGGGACACTCAATATAATTCACCCCTCCACTTT; CDR3 protein: CSVELGGDTQYNSPLHF
clone size: .; V gene: TRBV5-5; D gene: TRBD2; J gene: TRBJ2-5; CDR3 DNA: TGTGCCAGCAGCCTCCGGGGGGGCCCTGAGACCCAGTACTTC; CDR3 protein: CASSLRGGPETQYF
clone size: .; V gene: TRBV19; D gene: TRBD1; J gene: TRBJ1-5; CDR3 DNA: TGTGCCAGTGGACAGGGTCATCAGCCCCAGCATTTT; CDR3 protein: CASGQGHQPQHF
clone size: .; V gene: TRBV6-1; D gene: .; J gene: TRBJ2-5; CDR3 DNA: TGTGCCAGCAGTGAACCGGGACAACAAGAGACCCAGTACTTC; CDR3 protein: CASSEPGQQETQYF
clone size: .; V gene: TRBV29-1; D gene: .; J gene: TRBJ1-1; CDR3 DNA: TGCAGCGTTGAAACATTCCAAGGAGGTACTGAAGCTTTCTTT; CDR3 protein: CSVETFQGGTEAFF
clone size: .; V gene: TRBV30; D gene: TRBD2; J gene: TRBJ2-1; CDR3 DNA: TGTGCCTGGCTCTCCAGCGGGGGCCCTTACAATGAGCAGTTCTTC; CDR3 protein: CAWLSSGGPYNEQFF
clone size: .; V gene: TRBV6-5; D gene: TRBD1; J gene: TRBJ1-2; CDR3 DNA: TGTGCCAGCAGTTTTTCACGGGACAGTCTTAGCTACACCTTC; CDR3 protein: CASSFSRDSLSYTF
clone size: .; V gene: TRBV28; D gene: TRBD1; J gene: TRBJ2-5; CDR3 DNA: TGTGCCAGCAGTTCGGGACAGGGGCAGGGGACCCAGTACTTC; CDR3 protein: CASSSGQGQGTQYF
clone size: .; V gene: TRBV2; D gene: TRBD2; J gene: TRBJ2-5; CDR3 DNA: TGTGCCAGCAGTGCGCGCGAGCGGGGGACGGAGACCCAGTACTTC; CDR3 protein: CASSARERGTETQYF
clone size: .; V gene: TRBV19; D gene: TRBD1; J gene: TRBJ2-3; CDR3 DNA: TGTGCCAGTATGGGTGGACAGGGCTCGGCAGATACGCAGTATTTT; CDR3 protein: CASMGGQGSADTQYF
clone size: .; V gene: TRBV2; D gene: .; J gene: TRBJ2-7; CDR3 DNA: TGTGCCAGCAGTGAAGGAGGACAGTACGAGCAGTACTTC; CDR3 protein: CASSEGGQYEQYF
clone size: .; V gene: TRBV5-4; D gene: TRBD1; J gene: TRBJ2-1; CDR3 DNA: TGTGCCAGCAGCCCTGGACAGGGCTCCAATGAGCAGTTCTTC; CDR3 protein: CASSPGQGSNEQFF
clone size: once; V gene: TRBV19; D gene: TRBD1; J gene: TRBJ1-6; CDR3 DNA: TGTGCCACCCGGGACAGGTCCTATAATTCACCCCTCCACTTT; CDR3 protein: CATRDRSYNSPLHF
clone size: .; V gene: TRBV9; D gene: .; J gene: TRBJ1-4; CDR3 DNA: TGTGCCAGCAGCGTAGGGGGGCTTGGGGAACTGGGATCTGAAAAACTGTTTTTT; CDR3 protein: CASSVGGLGELGSEKLFF
clone size: few; V gene: TRBV11-2; D gene: .; J gene: TRBJ2-5; CDR3 DNA: TGTGCCAGCAGCCTCGCTCTAACCGGGAGAAAAGAGACCCAGTACTTC; CDR3 protein: CASSLALTGRKETQYF
clone size: .; V gene: TRBV28; D gene: .; J gene: TRBJ2-3; CDR3 DNA: TGTGCCAGCACCTCTAGCGTGGCACACACAGATACGCAGTATTTT; CDR3 protein: CASTSSVAHTDTQYF
clone size: .; V gene: TRBV6-6; D gene: .; J gene: TRBJ1-4; CDR3 DNA: TGTGCCACCAGTCAGGGGAATGAAAAACTGTTTTTT; CDR3 protein: CATSQGNEKLFF
clone size: .; V gene: TRBV6-1; D gene: TRBD2; J gene: TRBJ2-1; CDR3 DNA: TGTGCCAGCAGTGGACTAGCGGGCCTCAGCTCCTACAATGAGCAGTTCTTC; CDR3 protein: CASSGLAGLSSYNEQFF
clone size: .; V gene: TRBV2; D gene: TRBD2; J gene: TRBJ2-3; CDR3 DNA: TGTGCCAGCAGTGAATCAGCGGGGGGATTCGATACGCAGTATTTT; CDR3 protein: CASSESAGGFDTQYF
clone size: .; V gene: TRBV5-4; D gene: TRBD1; J gene: TRBJ1-2; CDR3 DNA: TGTGCCAGCAGCTTGGCCAGGGGGCAAGATGGCTACACCTTC; CDR3 protein: CASSLARGQDGYTF
clone size: few; V gene: TRBV5-1; D gene: TRBD2; J gene: TRBJ2-5; CDR3 DNA: TGCGCCAGCAGCTTGGCTAGCGGGGGGGAGTTTGGAGAGACCCAGTACTTC; CDR3 protein: CASSLASGGEFGETQYF
clone size: many; V gene: TRBV9; D gene: TRBD1; J gene: TRBJ1-6; CDR3 DNA: TGTGCCAGCAGCTCCGGGACAGGGACTTCGGGTTCACCCCTCCACTTT; CDR3 protein: CASSSGTGTSGSPLHF
clone size: few; V gene: TRBV9; D gene: .; J gene: TRBJ2-2; CDR3 DNA: TGTGCCAGCAGCACCCGGACACAGACGAACACCGGGGAGCTGTTTTTT; CDR3 protein: CASSTRTQTNTGELFF
clone size: .; V gene: TRBV6-6; D gene: TRBD2; J gene: TRBJ2-3; CDR3 DNA: TGTGCCAGCAGTTACTTAGCGGGGGCCGGCACAGATACGCAGTATTTT; CDR3 protein: CASSYLAGAGTDTQYF
clone size: .; V gene: TRBV25-1; D gene: .; J gene: TRBJ2-3; CDR3 DNA: TGTGCCAGCAGTCCCACAGGGTTTCTCACAGATACGCAGTATTTT; CDR3 protein: CASSPTGFLTDTQYF
clone size: few; V gene: TRBV3-1/TRBV3-2; D gene: .; J gene: TRBJ2-3; CDR3 DNA: TGTGCCAGCAGACTGGGGCGGTTGACAGATACGCAGTATTTT; CDR3 protein: CASRLGRLTDTQYF
clone size: .; V gene: TRBV30; D gene: TRBD1; J gene: TRBJ1-5; CDR3 DNA: TGTGCCTGGAGTTCGGACAGGGGGCGCAGACAGCCCCAGCATTTT; CDR3 protein: CAWSSDRGRRQPQHF
clone size: .; V gene: TRBV2; D gene: TRBD1; J gene: TRBJ1-5; CDR3 DNA: TGTGCCTCCAAAGGACAGGGGGGTAACAATCAGCCCCAGCATTTT; CDR3 protein: CASKGQGGNNQPQHF
clone size: .; V gene: TRBV19; D gene: TRBD1; J gene: TRBJ2-3; CDR3 DNA: TGTGCCAGTAGTTCCACTTACCGGACAGGGGTGGGAGATACGCAGTATTTT; CDR3 protein: CASSSTYRTGVGDTQYF
clone size: few; V gene: TRBV23-1; D gene: TRBD1; J gene: TRBJ1-5; CDR3 DNA: TGCGCCAGCAGTCACTCCTCGAACCGGGACAGGGGAATAATGGGGGATCAGCCCCAGCATTTT; CDR3 protein: CASSHSSNRDRGIMGDQPQHF
clone size: few; V gene: TRBV10-1; D gene: .; J gene: TRBJ2-3; CDR3 DNA: TGCGCCAGCAGTTATAGCACAGATACGCAGTATTTT; CDR3 protein: CASSYSTDTQYF
clone size: .; V gene: TRBV28; D gene: .; J gene: TRBJ1-4; CDR3 DNA: TGTGCCAGCAGTTACACCCACAGGGCTAATGAAAAACTGTTTTTT; CDR3 protein: CASSYTHRANEKLFF
clone size: .; V gene: TRBV6-5; D gene: TRBD1; J gene: TRBJ1-2; CDR3 DNA: TGTGCCAGCAGTCGCGGACAGGAAGGCTACACCTTC; CDR3 protein: CASSRGQEGYTF
clone size: .; V gene: TRBV24-1; D gene: TRBD1; J gene: TRBJ2-5; CDR3 DNA: TGTGCCACCAGTAAGGGGGCAAGGGGGGAGACCCAGTACTTC; CDR3 protein: CATSKGARGETQYF
clone size: .; V gene: TRBV24-1; D gene: TRBD1; J gene: TRBJ2-5; CDR3 DNA: TGTGCCACCAGTGACCGGGGACAGCAAGAGACCCAGTACTTC; CDR3 protein: CATSDRGQQETQYF
clone size: .; V gene: TRBV5-1; D gene: .; J gene: TRBJ1-2; CDR3 DNA: TGCGCCAGCAGCTTGGGACAGAAGTATGGCTACACCTTC; CDR3 protein: CASSLGQKYGYTF
clone size: .; V gene: TRBV3-1/TRBV3-2; D gene: .; J gene: TRBJ1-2; CDR3 DNA: TGTGCCAGCAGCCAAGGTAATCGGGGTACCTATGGCTACACCTTC; CDR3 protein: CASSQGNRGTYGYTF
clone size: .; V gene: TRBV28; D gene: .; J gene: TRBJ1-2; CDR3 DNA: TGTGCCAGCAGTTCCCCGGGACATAGACCTACCTATGGCTACACCTTC; CDR3 protein: CASSSPGHRPTYGYTF
clone size: few; V gene: TRBV11-2; D gene: TRBD1; J gene: TRBJ2-7; CDR3 DNA: TGTGCCAGCAGCTCCGGGACAGGGAGCTCCTACGAGCAGTACTTC; CDR3 protein: CASSSGTGSSYEQYF
clone size: .; V gene: TRBV28; D gene: .; J gene: TRBJ1-4; CDR3 DNA: TGTGCCAGCAGTCCCCAGGGTCGAGAAAAACTGTTTTTT; CDR3 protein: CASSPQGREKLFF
clone size: .; V gene: TRBV24-1; D gene: TRBD1; J gene: TRBJ1-6; CDR3 DNA: TGTGCCACCAGTGAACCTGGGACAGCCGATAATTCACCCCTCCACTTT; CDR3 protein: CATSEPGTADNSPLHF
clone size: .; V gene: TRBV30; D gene: .; J gene: TRBJ2-1; CDR3 DNA: TGTGCCTGGAGTGTACAGGGCTATGAGCAGTTCTTC; CDR3 protein: CAWSVQGYEQFF
clone size: .; V gene: TRBV30; D gene: .; J gene: TRBJ2-1; CDR3 DNA: TGTGCCTGGAGTGTACGTTTGCGGGGGCATATGGATGAGCAGTTCTTC; CDR3 protein: CAWSVRLRGHMDEQFF
clone size: .; V gene: TRBV5-5; D gene: TRBD1; J gene: TRBJ2-5; CDR3 DNA: TGTGCCAGCAGCTCCCGCCGCGCGACAGGGTTCGAGACCCAGTACTTC; CDR3 protein: CASSSRRATGFETQYF
clone size: few; V gene: TRBV14; D gene: .; J gene: TRBJ1-1; CDR3 DNA: TGTGCCAGCAGCCAGCTCGGGGGACTGAATGTGGCTTTCTTT; CDR3 protein: CASSQLGGLNVAFF
clone size: few; V gene: TRBV10-2; D gene: .; J gene: TRBJ1-5; CDR3 DNA: TGCGCCAGCAGTGAGTCCAGCAGGTACCAGCCCCAGCATTTT; CDR3 protein: CASSESSRYQPQHF
clone size: .; V gene: TRBV2; D gene: .; J gene: TRBJ2-3; CDR3 DNA: TGTGCCAGCAAAGTGGAGGATACGCAGTATTTT; CDR3 protein: CASKVEDTQYF